The 5 T cell receptor beta chains presented below share a single source sample, sequenced in a study of blood T cell repertoires in COVID-19. The repertoire was sequenced with immunoSEQ multiplex PCR; TCRdb's copy has only in-frame clones and lacks some. There are approximately 210,000 clones in the sample; almost 90% occur only once, and 1.5% lies in the top ten. Sequencing was performed on peripheral blood. These TCRs come from a man between 18 and 35 years old with active or convalescent COVID-19.

This chain joins TRBV11-2 and TRBJ2-7; a weak D match, TRBD2 (6 bases). CDR1 SGHAT and CDR2 FQNNGV come from the germline V gene. The CDR3 consists of 14 residues. Trimming cost V 1 base and J 5 bases, with 12 bases left between them. Written as DNA, the CDR3 is TGTGCCAGCAGCTTAGCGGGACTCAGTAACGAGCAGTACTTC. Translation: CASSLAGLSNEQYF.

The rearrangement uses TRBV19 and TRBJ2-7; 12 nucleotides align to TRBD2. Germline V gives CDR1 LNHDA, CDR2 SQIVND (reference sequence). V was clipped by 6 bases and J by 9 bases; unmatched bases: 15. The CDR3 extends over 16 amino acids. The CDR3 here is CASSPPGLAGFRPQYF. CDR3 in DNA: TGTGCCAGTAGCCCCCCCGGACTAGCGGGATTTCGCCCGCAGTACTTC. The full variable domain, in which reference TRBV19 and TRBJ2-7 provide the parts outside the CDR3, is DGGITQSPKYLFRKEGQNVTLSCEQNLNHDAMYWYRQDPGQGLRLIYYSQIVNDFQKGDIAEGYSVSREKKESFPLTVTSAQKNPTAFYLCASSPPGLAGFRPQYFGPGTRLTVT.

The chain has TRBV30 and TRBJ2-7, with D uncertain. V lost 1 base and J 4 bases, leaving 5 bases between the germline ends. Per germline, CDR1 GTSNPN and CDR2 SVGIG (reference sequence). The CDR3 totals 11 residues. The DNA for the CDR3 is TGTGCCTGGAGTGCACTGTACGAGCAGTACTTC. This translates into CAWSALYEQYF.

The chain combines TRBV7-9 with TRBJ1-1, with 7 bases that match TRBD1. Unmatched junction bases numbered 12, after V lost 5 bases and J lost 0 bases. Germline V gives CDR1 SEHNR, CDR2 FQNEAQ (reference sequence). This CDR3 spans 17 amino acids. The CDR3 sequence: CASSRTNTQGLNTEAFF. CDR3 nucleotides: TGTGCCAGCAGCCGGACGAACACACAGGGGTTGAACACTGAAGCTTTCTTT.

The chain has TRBV7-2 and TRBJ2-5, with 8 bases matching TRBD1. The CDR3 extends over 16 amino acids. The J segment lost 4 bases and the V segment lost 1 base, leaving 8 bases of the junction unmatched. Germline assignment: CDR1 SGHTA and CDR2 FQGNSA. The CDR3 coding sequence is TGTGCCAGCAGCTTAGTCGCAGGGGGCGCATTAGAGACCCAGTACTTC. This codes for CASSLVAGGALETQYF.